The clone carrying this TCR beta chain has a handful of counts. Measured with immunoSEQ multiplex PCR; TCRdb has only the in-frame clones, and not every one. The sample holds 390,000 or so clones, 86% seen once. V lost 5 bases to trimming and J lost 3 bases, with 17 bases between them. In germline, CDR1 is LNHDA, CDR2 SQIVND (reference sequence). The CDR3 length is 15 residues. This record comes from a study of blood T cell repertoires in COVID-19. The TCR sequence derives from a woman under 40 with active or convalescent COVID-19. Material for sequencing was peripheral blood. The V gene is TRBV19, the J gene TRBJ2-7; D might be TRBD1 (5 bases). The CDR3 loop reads CASSPTWGSDYEQYF. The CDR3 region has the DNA TGTGCCAGTAGTCCAACCTGGGGCTCAGACTACGAGCAGTACTTC.